This entry features one T cell receptor beta chain sequence. Its cognate antigen is unknown. This sample is part of a study of T cell repertoires in cytomegalovirus infection. Study details: Both a matching HLA type and CMV infection were indicated by public TCR beta signatures.

Overall study results and limits: CMV carriers with the relevant HLA were identified by cumulative public TCR beta family frequency. Dominating the ex vivo response were HLA-C-restricted CMV-specific TCR beta clonotypes.

MiXCR was run by TCRdb on the reads, yielding one entry per CDR3 protein. The repertoire holds a few hundred thousand distinct CDR3 sequences, with about a sixth as singletons. The specimen was CD8+ T cells from PBMCs. The source is a human donor in good health (CMV status not recorded). Some clones in this sample may be carry-over from other donors' samples.

CDR3 DNA: TGTGCCAGCAGCTACGGGACAGGGGGCGAGGAGGCCCAGTACTTC. Translated, it gives CASSYGTGGEEAQYF. The chain has TRBV5-6 and TRBJ2-5; 12 bases line up with TRBD1. Germline-derived CDR1 and CDR2 are SGHDT and YYEEEE. The length of the CDR3 is 15 residues. V shed 3 bases and J 9 bases; nucleotides not matched to a gene: 9.